This record concerns one TCR beta chain sequence. The data belong to a study of blood T cell repertoires in COVID-19. In the study overall: Samples of COVID-19 (acute and convalescent) were obtained from the United States, Italy and Spain.

Method: immunoSEQ multiplex PCR; TCRdb's copy keeps in-frame clones and lacks some. This sample has more than 200,000 clones, with around nine tenths found just once. Recovered status applied to Cohort 3 donors who had two consecutive negative PCRs. It also applied to those with clearance or with symptom resolution. The receptor was derived from a man aged 30-40 years who had recovered from COVID-19. Sequencing was performed on PBMCs or T cells enriched from blood (not recorded which).

In DNA form, the CDR3 reads TGTGCCAGTAGCCGGGGGGACTATTATAATCCCCTTTACGAGCAGTACTTC. It translates to CASSRGDYYNPLYEQYF. This chain uses TRBV19 with TRBJ2-7, with TRBD2 identical over 7 bases. Unmatched junction bases numbered 18, after V lost 6 bases and J lost 4 bases. CDR1 and CDR2 from the germline V gene are LNHDA and SQIVND (reference sequence). The CDR3 runs to 17 residues.